In its sample, the clone carrying this T cell receptor beta chain was seen a few times. Its antigen is currently unknown. PCR primers comprised 60 Vbeta and 13 Jbeta primers. TCRdb's table, derived via immunoSEQ multiplex PCR, lists solely in-frame clones and lacks some. The repertoire holds over 30,000 clones, with approximately 61% as singletons. Germline loops: CDR1 SQVTM, CDR2 ANQGSEA. Trimming took off 3 bases at V and 0 bases at J, with 8 bases between the two ends. CDR3 length: 13 residues. The data belong to a study of cytomegalovirus exposure and HLA in healthy donors. Findings and limits, study-wide: As immune exposure information, only CMV serostatus was available.

Material for sequencing was PBMCs. The receptor's source is a man aged 50 to 60 in good health and CMV-seropositive. The rearrangement joins TRBV29-1 to TRBJ1-1; D might be TRBD1 (6 bases). The CDR3 spells CSVDGQLNTEAFF. The CDR3 bases are TGCAGCGTTGACGGACAGTTGAACACTGAAGCTTTCTTT.